Presented here are 25 T cell receptor beta chains from one specimen sequenced in a study of T-cell memory formation after mild COVID-19. MiXCR, applied by TCRdb to the 5' RACE reads, yields one record per CDR3 protein. The data hold just over 300,000 distinct CDR3 sequences, with just under 20% observed a single time. Source material: PBMCs or a T cell subset sorted from them (not recorded which). The receptors were sampled from a man younger than 35 who had mild COVID-19 (a few samples of this study predate the infection). Cell type and time point are not known.

The chain employs TRBV12-3 or TRBV12-4 and TRBJ2-1; 12 bases are shared with TRBD2. Trimming took 6 bases from V and 6 from J; bases not matched to a gene: 6. This CDR3 is built from 15 residues. Written as DNA, the CDR3 is TGTGCCAGCAGCCCACTAGCGGGGGGCCGCAATGAGCAGTTCTTC. Translated: CASSPLAGGRNEQFF.

This clonotype was counted only a few times. This sequence joins TRBV28 and TRBJ2-2; D possibly matches TRBD1 or TRBD2 (5 bases each). This CDR3 has 15 residues. The germline V and J ends were trimmed by 7 bases and 0 bases, with 12 bases remaining between them. Germline V lookup: CDR1 MDHEN, CDR2 SYDVKM. The CDR3 here is CASKFWGTNTGELFF. CDR3 in DNA: TGTGCCAGCAAGTTCTGGGGGACGAACACCGGGGAGCTGTTTTTT.

The gene calls are TRBV6-2 or TRBV6-3 and TRBJ2-1; 9 positions match TRBD2. Germline V gene sequence: CDR1 MNHEY, CDR2 SVGEGT. V dropped 6 bases and J dropped 10; count of bases not matched to a gene: 4. CDR3 length equals 12 residues. In DNA, the CDR3 is TGTGCCAGCAGATTCCTAGCGGGAGAGCAGTTCTTC. It translates to CASRFLAGEQFF.

In its sample, this clonotype was seen a few times. The chain links TRBV7-9 to TRBJ2-5; 10 bases align to TRBD1. V was clipped by 4 bases and J by 3 bases; unmatched bases: 11. The CDR3 covers 17 residues. Germline values: CDR1 SEHNR, CDR2 FQNEAQ (reference sequence). CDR3 protein: CASSSPPRDRGEETQYF. The CDR3 DNA is TGTGCCAGCAGCTCCCCCCCCCGGGACAGGGGTGAAGAGACCCAGTACTTC.

The chain recombines TRBV5-6 with TRBJ1-2, with TRBD1 as a possible D gene (6 bases). The germline CDR1 and CDR2 sequences are SGHDT and YYEEEE. V lost 4 bases and J lost 4, with 11 bases in between. The CDR3 contains 13 residues. The CDR3 DNA reads as TGTGCCAGCAGCATACGGACAGCCTATGGCTACACCTTC. Its translation: CASSIRTAYGYTF.

This clonotype was observed a handful of times. This sequence joins TRBV19 and TRBJ2-3, with D possibly matching TRBD2 (6 bases). The CDR3 runs 14 residues. Trimming removed 3 bases at V and 5 bases at J, with 12 bases between. Germline V lookup: CDR1 LNHDA, CDR2 SQIVND (reference sequence). CDR3 DNA sequence: TGTGCCAGTAGTATCGGCGGGGTTGGAGATACGCAGTATTTT. Translating it yields CASSIGGVGDTQYF. Filled out from reference TRBV19 and TRBJ2-3, the complete variable domain reads DGGITQSPKYLFRKEGQNVTLSCEQNLNHDAMYWYRQDPGQGLRLIYYSQIVNDFQKGDIAEGYSVSREKKESFPLTVTSAQKNPTAFYLCASSIGGVGDTQYFGPGTRLTVL.

The V gene is TRBV4-1, the J gene TRBJ1-1, with D hard to call. The CDR3 has 15 residues. CDR1 and CDR2 from the germline V gene are MGHRA and YSYEKL. Deletions cut 4 bases from V and 7 bases from J, with 19 bases between. The chain's CDR3 is CASSPFWFAKNEAFF. The CDR3 nucleotides read TGCGCCAGCAGCCCCTTTTGGTTCGCCAAAAATGAAGCTTTCTTT.

This rearrangement joins TRBV12-3 or TRBV12-4 to TRBJ1-1; TRBD1 might be the D (6 bases). Deletions cut 2 bases from V and 11 bases from J, with 9 bases between. The CDR3 totals 11 residues. The CDR3 DNA follows: TGTGCCAGCAGTTTACAGGGGTCGGCTTTCTTT. Encoded protein: CASSLQGSAFF.

The CDR3 DNA reads TGTGCCAGCAAGGTGGGACAGGGGAACGGGGAGCAGTTCTTC. It yields the protein CASKVGQGNGEQFF. V usage is TRBV28 and J usage is TRBJ2-1, with 10 positions matching TRBD1. Germline V CDR1 and CDR2: MDHEN, SYDVKM. Trimming cost V 7 bases and J 10 bases; bases outside gene matches: 10. The CDR3 sequence is 14 residues long.

The rearrangement uses TRBV20-1 and TRBJ1-3; D call uncertain. With 4 bases removed from V and 0 bases from J, the gap between germline ends came to 7 bases. The CDR3 has 13 amino acids. Germline V gives CDR1 DFQATT, CDR2 SNEGSKA (reference sequence). CDR3 bases: TGCAGTGCTACCGCCGGCTCTGGAAACACCATATATTTT. It encodes CSATAGSGNTIYF.

This clonotype was found a few times. The genes are TRBV12-3 or TRBV12-4 and TRBJ2-7; D is undetermined. This CDR3 comprises 11 residues. V lost 2 bases and J lost 6, with 5 bases in between. The CDR3, as DNA: TGTGCCAGCAGTTTACAGATCGAGCAGTACTTC. Translation gives CASSLQIEQYF.

The chain carries TRBV5-1 and TRBJ2-5; D is unclear. The CDR3 sequence is 14 residues long. The germline V and J ends were trimmed by 5 bases and 2 bases, with 13 bases remaining between them. The germline V gene has CDR1 SGHRS and CDR2 YFSETQ. CDR3 residues: CASRLVMLQETQYF. For the CDR3, the DNA is TGCGCCAGCAGACTTGTAATGCTGCAAGAGACCCAGTACTTC.

The chain employs TRBV25-1 and TRBJ2-5; TRBD2 matches 8 bases. V shed 5 bases and J 3 bases; nucleotides not matched to a gene: 20. Germline loops: CDR1 MGHDK, CDR2 SYGVNS. The CDR3 runs 19 residues. This CDR3 is CASSHPGGLGTVLKETQYF. For the CDR3, the DNA is TGTGCCAGCAGTCACCCTGGGGGACTAGGCACCGTCCTCAAAGAGACCCAGTACTTC. The full variable domain, in which reference TRBV25-1 and TRBJ2-5 provide the parts outside the CDR3, is EADIYQTPRYLVIGTGKKITLECSQTMGHDKMYWYQQDPGMELHLIHYSYGVNSTEKGDLSSESTVSRIRTEHFPLTLESARPSHTSQYLCASSHPGGLGTVLKETQYFGPGTRLLVL.

This clonotype has only a few counts. V is TRBV2 and J is TRBJ2-5, with TRBD2 as a possible D gene (6 bases). Looked up from germline, CDR1 is SNHLY and CDR2 is FYNNEI. V dropped 7 bases and J dropped 4 bases, with 16 bases sitting between them. This CDR3 region has 14 residues. CDR3 sequence reads: CASNPVGGVETQYF. The CDR3 nucleotides read TGTGCCAGCAACCCGGTCGGCGGGGTAGAGACCCAGTACTTC.

This clonotype has at least ten counts. The rearrangement links TRBV4-3 to TRBJ2-5; D unclear. The CDR3 loop spans 16 amino acids. CDR1 is LGHNA, CDR2 YSLEER, per germline. The V gene lost 0 bases and the J gene lost 4 bases, with 15 bases spanning the gap. This CDR3 is CASSQEGIKGGETQYF. The CDR3 DNA is TGCGCCAGCAGCCAAGAGGGAATAAAGGGTGGAGAGACCCAGTACTTC.

This clonotype was counted between two and nine times. The chain joins TRBV29-1 to TRBJ2-2; D call uncertain. The CDR3 loop spans 11 amino acids. Trimming removed 3 bases from V and 1 base from J, with 0 bases in between. Germline CDR1 and CDR2: SQVTM and ANQGSEA. The CDR3 spells CSVENTGELFF. CDR3 coding DNA: TGCAGCGTTGAGAACACCGGGGAGCTGTTTTTT.

This chain links TRBV28 with TRBJ1-5, with D possibly being TRBD1 (6 bases). Germline V gives CDR1 MDHEN, CDR2 SYDVKM. This CDR3 comprises 13 residues. Trimming shortened V by 2 bases and J by 7 bases, and 9 bases separated the two germline ends. As DNA, the CDR3 is TGTGCCAGCAGTTTAGAGGGACAACAGCCCCAGCATTTT. Translated: CASSLEGQQPQHF.

The CDR3 sequence is CASSPRQGEEKLFF. The CDR3 DNA sequence: TGCGCCAGCAGCCCGCGACAGGGGGAAGAAAAACTGTTTTTT. The chain is built from TRBV5-1 and TRBJ1-4; 9 bases align to TRBD1. The germline V gene encodes CDR1 SGHRS and CDR2 YFSETQ. This CDR3 contains 14 residues. V lost 4 bases, J lost 8 bases, and 6 bases stayed unmatched. The variable domain in full, with the rest retrieved from reference TRBV5-1 and TRBJ1-4, is KAGVTQTPRYLIKTRGQQVTLSCSPISGHRSVSWYQQTPGQGLQFLFEYFSETQRNKGNFPGRFSGRQFSNSRSEMNVSTLELGDSALYLCASSPRQGEEKLFFGSGTQLSVL.

The chain carries TRBV7-8 and TRBJ2-4; D is possibly TRBD1 (6 bases). CDR3 size: 18 residues. Germline V gene sequence: CDR1 SGHVS, CDR2 FQNEAQ. V dropped 4 bases and J dropped 7 bases, with 26 bases sitting between them. The CDR3 loop is CASSSRPLNREQWNIQYF. The CDR3 DNA sequence: TGTGCCAGCAGCTCCCGGCCACTGAACAGGGAGCAATGGAACATTCAGTACTTC.

A few counts support this clonotype. The gene calls are TRBV3-1 and TRBJ2-7, with 7 nucleotides matching TRBD2. V dropped 10 bases and J dropped 0; count of bases not matched to a gene: 15. The germline V gene has CDR1 LGHDT and CDR2 YNNKEL (reference sequence). The CDR3 extends over 16 amino acids. CDR3 bases: TGTGCCACCACGTACCCTAAGCGGGGCAGCTCCTACGAGCAGTACGTC. Protein product: CATTYPKRGSSYEQYV.

This clonotype was counted between two and nine times. The chain employs TRBV27 and TRBJ1-1; D uncertain. V lost 3 bases to trimming and J lost 5 bases, with 7 bases between them. From germline, CDR1 is MNHEY and CDR2 SMNVEV (reference sequence). This CDR3 is built from 12 residues. CDR3 nucleotide sequence: TGTGCCAGCAGTTTTTTTGGGACTGAAGCTTTCTTT. This gives the protein CASSFFGTEAFF.

This clonotype showed up many times. The rearrangement joins TRBV23-1 to TRBJ2-7, with TRBD1 matching over 8 bases. TRBV23-1 is reported as an ORF; its role is uncertain. The CDR3 covers 15 residues. After removal of 7 bases from V and 6 bases from J, the junction contained 14 bases not matched to a gene. CDR3 loop: CASILRTGKAREQYV. CDR3 nucleotides: TGCGCCAGCATACTACGGACAGGGAAAGCGCGCGAGCAGTACGTC.

This clonotype was counted a few times. This chain uses TRBV7-2 with TRBJ2-2, with 7 bases lining up with TRBD1. CDR1 is SGHTA, CDR2 FQGNSA, per germline. This CDR3 spans 15 amino acids. Trimming removed 2 bases from V and 3 bases from J; junction bases left unmatched: 3. CDR3 residues: CASSLQGEYTGELFF. The DNA for the CDR3 is TGTGCCAGCAGCTTACAGGGGGAGTACACCGGGGAGCTGTTTTTT.

This clonotype was seen more than once but under ten times. The V gene is TRBV7-8, the J gene TRBJ2-5, with TRBD2 matching over 7 bases. In germline, CDR1 is SGHVS, CDR2 FQNEAQ. This CDR3 has 15 residues. Trimming took 1 base from V and 2 from J; bases not matched to a gene: 4. CDR3 loop: CASSLVWGGQETQYF. CDR3 nucleotide sequence: TGTGCCAGCAGCTTAGTTTGGGGGGGGCAAGAGACCCAGTACTTC.

The chain is built from TRBV7-2 and TRBJ2-6; D is unclear. V dropped 5 bases and J dropped 0 bases, with 8 bases sitting between them. Germline assignment: CDR1 SGHTA and CDR2 FQGNSA. The CDR3 has 15 residues. This CDR3 reads CASSGRNSGANVLTF. CDR3 nucleotide sequence: TGTGCCAGCAGCGGACGAAACTCTGGGGCCAACGTCCTGACTTTC.